What follows describes a single T cell receptor beta chain. As yet, its antigen is unknown. These data are taken from a study of cytomegalovirus exposure and HLA in healthy donors. Study-level information: About 79% of 398 genotyped donors fell in the Caucasian-associated ancestry cluster.

Study-wide points: Among TCR sequences, most were rare, though some public TCRs appeared in many donors.

The PCR used 60 Vbeta and 13 Jbeta primers. TCRdb keeps only in-frame clones here, not all; method: immunoSEQ multiplex PCR. This sample carries 110,000 or so clones, approximately 80% of them seen once, and the ten largest clones take approximately 11%. The J segment lost 2 bases and the V segment lost 3 bases, leaving 3 bases of the junction unmatched. Germline V gives CDR1 SEHNR, CDR2 FQNEAQ (reference sequence). This CDR3 is built from 15 residues. This chain connects TRBV7-9 to TRBJ2-3, with TRBD2 identical over 9 bases. The specimen sequenced was PBMCs. The receptor comes from a man aged 35 to 55 in good health and CMV-seropositive. The CDR3 is CASSLRGGNTDTQYF. CDR3 in DNA: TGTGCCAGCAGCTTGCGGGGGGGCAACACAGATACGCAGTATTTT.